The 3 T cell receptor beta chains below were found in one sample sequenced in a study of shared clonotypes between healthy human individuals. Generated by immunoSEQ multiplex PCR, the TCRdb table keeps only in-frame clones and is missing some. The top ten clones hold 0.39% of a sample with 2 million to 2.5 million clones, 93% of them seen once. The sample taken for sequencing was naive CD4+ T cells from PBMCs. Documented subset: CD45RA+ positively selected. Source of these receptors: a man between 18 and 35 years old in good health. Some clones in this sample may be carry-over from other donors' samples.

This chain connects TRBV10-3 to TRBJ2-2, with D unclear. The V gene's germline CDR1 is ENHRY and CDR2 SYGVKD. The CDR3 length is 17 residues. V was trimmed by 1 base and J by 3 bases, leaving 15 bases between them. The CDR3 here is CAISEYYDLRDTGELFF. CDR3 in DNA: TGTGCCATCAGTGAGTATTACGACCTTCGGGACACCGGGGAGCTGTTTTTT.

This chain joins TRBV4-3 and TRBJ2-3; a weak D match, TRBD1 (5 bases). Germline CDR1 is LGHNA and CDR2 is YSLEER. Trimming cost V 1 base and J 11 bases, with 16 bases left between them. The CDR3 sequence is 14 residues long. The CDR3 reads CASSQVSSETGQYF. CDR3 nucleotide sequence: TGCGCCAGCAGCCAAGTTAGTTCTGAAACAGGGCAGTATTTT.

This sequence joins TRBV28 and TRBJ1-3; 7 bases map to TRBD1. Trimming removed 7 bases from V and 0 bases from J; junction bases left unmatched: 6. This CDR3 region has 15 residues. Germline lookup yields CDR1 MDHEN and CDR2 SYDVKM. DNA for the CDR3: TGTGCCAGCACCGCAGGGGGTTTCTCTGGAAACACCATATATTTT. Translating gives CASTAGGFSGNTIYF. Combining the CDR3 with reference TRBV28 and TRBJ1-3 gives the whole variable domain DVKVTQSSRYLVKRTGEKVFLECVQDMDHENMFWYRQDPGLGLRLIYFSYDVKMKEKGDIPEGYSVSREKKERFSLILESASTNQTSMYLCASTAGGFSGNTIYFGEGSWLTVV.